This entry lists 8 T cell receptor beta chains sequenced from one sample in a study of blood T cell repertoires in COVID-19. Clones were sequenced by immunoSEQ multiplex PCR, and TCRdb holds only the in-frame ones, with some missing. The sample has 150,000 to 200,000 clones, around four fifths seen once. Sample: peripheral blood. Source of these receptors: a woman in her sixties or seventies with COVID-19, enrolled during active disease.

The chain combines TRBV2 with TRBJ2-7; the match to TRBD2 covers 7 bases. Germline V gene sequence: CDR1 SNHLY, CDR2 FYNNEI. The V and J ends lost 8 bases and 6 bases, in that order; junction bases with no gene match: 10. The CDR3 runs 13 residues. The CDR3 is CASRASGRGEQYF. For the CDR3, the DNA is TGTGCCAGCCGGGCTAGCGGAAGGGGCGAGCAGTACTTC.

This rearrangement joins TRBV19 to TRBJ2-3; a possible D gene is TRBD2 (6 bases). CDR1 and CDR2 from the germline V gene are LNHDA and SQIVND (reference sequence). This CDR3 comprises 16 residues. V was shortened by 1 base and J by 1 base, with 12 bases between the two germline ends. CDR3 bases: TGTGCCAGTAGTATAGGCCGGGCTAGCGGCACAGATACGCAGTATTTT. This sequence encodes CASSIGRASGTDTQYF.

This chain links TRBV11-2 with TRBJ2-2; 11 bases line up with TRBD1. CDR3 length: 17 amino acids. CDR1 SGHAT and CDR2 FQNNGV come from the germline V gene. J lost 7 bases, V lost 5 bases, and 12 bases had no gene match. CDR3 residues: CASSPTGQGARGGELFF. For the CDR3, the DNA is TGTGCCAGCAGCCCAACCGGACAGGGGGCGCGAGGCGGGGAGCTGTTTTTT.

This chain links TRBV28 with TRBJ1-6, with a tentative D call TRBD1 (6 bases). CDR1 is MDHEN and CDR2 is SYDVKM in the germline V gene. The CDR3 sequence is 16 residues long. V lost 5 bases and J lost 10, with 21 bases in between. The CDR3, as DNA: TGTGCCAGCAGTGGGGGGAGGGGGTCGTTCGGGTCACCCCTCCACTTT. Encoded protein: CASSGGRGSFGSPLHF.

The rearrangement links TRBV18 to TRBJ1-1; possible D gene TRBD1, 6 bases. This CDR3 is 15 amino acids long. CDR1 is KGHSH and CDR2 is LQKENI in the germline V gene. Deletions cut 3 bases from V and 6 bases from J, with 17 bases between. The CDR3, as DNA: TGTGCCAGCTCACCCCTAGGGGGAAGAAGCTCTGAAGCTTTCTTT. This sequence encodes CASSPLGGRSSEAFF.

The gene calls are TRBV3-1 (or the pseudogene TRBV3-2) and TRBJ2-7, with TRBD2 matching over 8 bases. This CDR3 comprises 15 residues. V was pared by 4 bases and J by 6 bases, with 11 bases of the junction left unmatched. The V gene's germline CDR1 is LGHDT and CDR2 YNNKEL (reference sequence). CDR3 DNA sequence: TGTGCCAGCAGCCCGTCCTTAGGCGGGAGGCTCGAGCAGTACTTC. Encoded protein: CASSPSLGGRLEQYF.

This clone came up once. The rearrangement uses TRBV5-1 and TRBJ1-1; a possible D gene is TRBD1 (6 bases). This CDR3 comprises 14 residues. V gave up 3 bases and J gave up 0 bases, with 9 bases separating them. Germline assignment: CDR1 SGHRS and CDR2 YFSETQ. The CDR3 nucleotides are TGCGCCAGCAGCTCGCGGACAGTGAACACTGAAGCTTTCTTT. Its protein is CASSSRTVNTEAFF.

This clone showed up just a few times. V usage is TRBV5-1 and J usage is TRBJ1-1; TRBD1 agrees at 7 bases. Germline loops: CDR1 SGHRS, CDR2 YFSETQ. V trimming: 3 bases; J trimming: 0 bases; junction bases outside the gene matches: 2. The CDR3 has 14 amino acids. The CDR3 DNA follows: TGCGCCAGCAGCTCGACAGGGATGAACACTGAAGCTTTCTTT. It codes for CASSSTGMNTEAFF.